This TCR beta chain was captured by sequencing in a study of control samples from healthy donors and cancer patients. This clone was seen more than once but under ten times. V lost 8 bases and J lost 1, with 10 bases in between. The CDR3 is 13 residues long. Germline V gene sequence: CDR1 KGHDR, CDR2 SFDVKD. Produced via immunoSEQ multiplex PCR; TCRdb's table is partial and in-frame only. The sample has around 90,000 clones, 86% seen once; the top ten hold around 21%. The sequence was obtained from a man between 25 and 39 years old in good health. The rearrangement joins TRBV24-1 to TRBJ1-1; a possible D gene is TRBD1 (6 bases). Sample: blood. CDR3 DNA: TGTGCCACCACCGAGGGGGGGAACACTGAAGCTTTCTTT. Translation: CATTEGGNTEAFF.